Presented here are 16 T cell receptor beta chains from one specimen sequenced in a study of shared clonotypes between healthy human individuals. Selected positively for CCR7 and CD45RO-negative, naive CD8 cells excluded terminally differentiated effector memory CD45RA+ cells. Produced via immunoSEQ multiplex PCR; TCRdb's table is partial and in-frame only. The table records around 2.1 million clones, around 93% of them present only once. Source material: naive CD8+ T cells from PBMCs. These receptor sequences come from a man aged 18 to 29 in good health. Some clones in this sample may be carry-over from other donors' samples.

This clone is a singleton in its sample. The chain links TRBV5-6 to TRBJ2-7, with D perhaps matching TRBD1 or TRBD2 (5 bases each). V lost 0 bases, J lost 4 bases, and 11 bases lay in between. CDR1 is SGHDT, CDR2 YYEEEE, per germline. The CDR3 extends over 14 amino acids. The CDR3 region is CASSLGPGQYEQYF. The CDR3 DNA follows: TGTGCCAGCAGCTTGGGTCCGGGGCAATACGAGCAGTACTTC.

The chain recombines TRBV2 with TRBJ2-1; D is unresolved. The CDR3 extends over 10 amino acids. The germline V gene has CDR1 SNHLY and CDR2 FYNNEI. Trimming removed 10 bases at V and 8 bases at J, with 9 bases between. The CDR3 nucleotides are TGTGCCATCCGTCGGGATGAGCAGTTCTTC. This codes for CAIRRDEQFF.

This clone turned up a few times. This sequence joins TRBV27 and TRBJ2-7; 8 bases align to TRBD1. The V segment lost 9 bases and the J segment 1 base; nucleotides outside the gene matches: 2. The CDR3 spans 12 residues. The germline gives CDR1 MNHEY, CDR2 SMNVEV (reference sequence). CDR3 bases: TGTGCCAGGGGGACAGGTTCCTACGAGCAGTACTTC. Translated: CARGTGSYEQYF.

As to this clone: Other nucleotide sequences in the sample specify the same CDR3. This chain connects TRBV19 to TRBJ2-7, with 7 bases aligning to TRBD1. CDR1 and CDR2 from the germline V gene are LNHDA and SQIVND (reference sequence). Losses at the gene ends were 6 bases for V and 2 bases for J; bases not matched to a gene: 4. The CDR3 has 13 residues. The chain's CDR3 is CASSPTGAYEQYF. The CDR3 nucleotides read TGTGCCAGTAGCCCCACAGGGGCCTACGAGCAGTACTTC.

The chain recombines TRBV28 with TRBJ2-5; 9 nucleotides align to TRBD1. CDR1 is MDHEN, CDR2 SYDVKM, per germline. CDR3 length: 14 residues. Trimming at V came to 11 bases and at J to 5 bases, leaving 12 bases not matched to a gene. CDR3 DNA: TGTGCCGCCCAGTCCCACAGGGGGCGGGAGACCCAGTACTTC. It codes for CAAQSHRGRETQYF.

The CDR3, as DNA: TGTGCCAGCAGCTCAAACGTGGCCAACAATGAGCAGTTCTTC. Residues: CASSSNVANNEQFF. V is TRBV7-2 and J is TRBJ2-1; D uncertain. The CDR3 totals 14 residues. V was trimmed by 4 bases and J by 5 bases, leaving 12 bases between them. Germline CDR1 is SGHTA and CDR2 is FQGNSA. Variable domain in full (rest from reference TRBV7-2 and TRBJ2-1): GAGVSQSPSNKVTEKGKDVELRCDPISGHTALYWYRQSLGQGLEFLIYFQGNSAPDKSGLPSDRFSAERTGGSVSTLTIQRTQQEDSAVYLCASSSNVANNEQFFGPGTRLTVL.

V is TRBV6-6 and J is TRBJ2-1; the D is unclear. The germline CDR1 and CDR2 sequences are MNHNY and SVGAGI (reference sequence). With 6 bases removed from V and 4 bases from J, the gap between germline ends came to 10 bases. The CDR3 is 13 residues long. In DNA form, the CDR3 reads TGTGCCAGCAGATTCCAGATGTACAATGAGCAGTTCTTC. Translating gives CASRFQMYNEQFF.

The V gene is TRBV7-6, the J gene TRBJ2-5; D gene ambiguous. CDR1 is SGHVS and CDR2 is FNYEAQ in the germline V gene. The CDR3 runs to 15 residues. V was clipped by 1 base and J by 5 bases, with 14 bases between them. Here the CDR3 DNA reads TGTGCCAGCAGCTTAGAAGTCCAGGTGGGCGAGACCCAGTACTTC. Protein: CASSLEVQVGETQYF.

Of note for this clone: Other DNA sequences of this sample code for an identical CDR3. The rearrangement joins TRBV29-1 to TRBJ2-7, with D tentatively TRBD1 (5 bases). The V end lost 1 base, the J end lost 0 bases, and 10 bases lay between the germline ends. The CDR3 consists of 14 residues. CDR1 is SQVTM, CDR2 ANQGSEA, per germline. CDR3 amino acids: CSVEASGASYEQYF. CDR3 DNA: TGCAGCGTTGAAGCGTCTGGGGCCTCCTACGAGCAGTACTTC.

The chain links TRBV19 to TRBJ2-5; D unresolved. The J call is in doubt because the DNA end fits TRBJ2-7 better. Germline values: CDR1 LNHDA, CDR2 SQIVND (reference sequence). The CDR3 covers 15 residues. CDR3 loop: CASSAAWANLDEQYF. As DNA, the CDR3 is TGTGCCAGTAGCGCGGCGTGGGCTAACCTGGACGAGCAGTACTTC.

V usage is TRBV6-5 and J usage is TRBJ2-1; D is unresolved. V was shortened by 2 bases and J by 9 bases, with 8 bases between the two germline ends. This CDR3 has 12 amino acids. Germline values: CDR1 MNHEY, CDR2 SVGAGI. Here the CDR3 DNA reads TGTGCCAGCAGTTACGAGATAGGTGAGCAGTTCTTC. Protein product: CASSYEIGEQFF.

This clone was seen a single time. This rearrangement joins TRBV2 to TRBJ2-1; weak D call: TRBD2 (7 bases). The CDR3 has 13 residues. In germline, CDR1 is SNHLY, CDR2 FYNNEI. Trimming pared 8 bases from V and 8 bases from J, leaving 16 bases between. The CDR3 loop is CASLPLGGDEQFF. The CDR3 region has the DNA TGTGCCAGCCTCCCCCTAGGGGGGGATGAGCAGTTCTTC.

V gene TRBV28 combines with J gene TRBJ1-1; D not resolved. From germline, CDR1 is MDHEN and CDR2 SYDVKM. V was shortened by 4 bases and J by 2 bases, with 11 bases between the two germline ends. CDR3 length equals 14 residues. The CDR3 spells CASSWEAFNTEAFF. CDR3 bases: TGTGCCAGCAGTTGGGAAGCCTTTAACACTGAAGCTTTCTTT.

The rearrangement joins TRBV27 to TRBJ2-7, with D perhaps assigned TRBD1 or TRBD2 (5 bases each). The CDR3 spans 15 residues. Between the trimmed V and J ends, which lost 6 bases and 4 bases, there was a span of 19 bases. Germline lookup yields CDR1 MNHEY and CDR2 SMNVEV (reference sequence). The CDR3 nucleotides read TGTGCCAGCAGGGGGGTTAGGGGTGGCAGGTACGAGCAGTACTTC. As protein: CASRGVRGGRYEQYF.

The chain is built from TRBV28 and TRBJ2-5, with D possibly being TRBD1 (6 bases). Trimming removed 10 bases at V and 4 bases at J, with 13 bases between. CDR1 and CDR2 from the germline V gene are MDHEN and SYDVKM. This CDR3 is built from 12 residues. CDR3 DNA: TGTGCCACACCGATCAGGGGAGAGACCCAGTACTTC. The encoded protein is CATPIRGETQYF.

V usage is TRBV19 and J usage is TRBJ1-1, with D perhaps matching TRBD1 (6 bases). Trimming left V 3 bases short and J 2 bases short, with 13 bases between. CDR1 LNHDA and CDR2 SQIVND come from the germline V gene (reference sequence). The CDR3 sequence is 15 residues long. CDR3 protein: CASSIRTELNTEAFF. CDR3 nucleotides: TGTGCCAGTAGTATTAGGACAGAACTAAACACTGAAGCTTTCTTT.